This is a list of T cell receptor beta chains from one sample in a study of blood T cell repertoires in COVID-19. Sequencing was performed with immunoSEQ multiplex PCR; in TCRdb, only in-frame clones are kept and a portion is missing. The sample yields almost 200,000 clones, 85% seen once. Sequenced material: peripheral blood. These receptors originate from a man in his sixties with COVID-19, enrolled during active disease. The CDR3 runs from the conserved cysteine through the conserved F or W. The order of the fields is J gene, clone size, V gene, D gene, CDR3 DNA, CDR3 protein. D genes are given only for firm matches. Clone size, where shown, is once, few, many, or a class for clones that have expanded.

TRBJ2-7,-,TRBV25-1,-,TGTGCCAGCAGCTCCTCTCCCCGGGTCGACGAGCAGTACTTC,CASSSSPRVDEQYF
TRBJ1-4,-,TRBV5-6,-,TGTGCCAGCAGCTTGGGGGGCACTAATGAAAAACTGTTTTTT,CASSLGGTNEKLFF
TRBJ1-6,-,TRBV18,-,TGTGCCAGCTCACCACCGGCACCTTCACCCCTCCACTTT,CASSPPAPSPLHF
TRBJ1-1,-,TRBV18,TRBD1,TGTGCCAGCTCACCAGGGGTGACAGGGGGGTCTGAAGCTTTCTTT,CASSPGVTGGSEAFF
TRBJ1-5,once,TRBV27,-,TGTGCCAGCAGTTTACTTGGGCGCGGGTTCAATCAGCCCCAGCATTTT,CASSLLGRGFNQPQHF
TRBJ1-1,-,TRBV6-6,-,TGTGCCAGCAGTCCTGACAGAGACACTGAAGCTTTCTTT,CASSPDRDTEAFF
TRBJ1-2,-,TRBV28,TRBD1,TGTGCCAGCAAGGGTAAGCAGGGGGCGAAAGACTATGGCTACACCTTC,CASKGKQGAKDYGYTF
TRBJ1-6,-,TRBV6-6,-,TGTGCCAGCAGTTGGACAGACTATAATTCACCCCTCCACTTT,CASSWTDYNSPLHF
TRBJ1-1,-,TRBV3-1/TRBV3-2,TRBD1,TGTGCCAGCAGCCGATCGGGAGGACAGGGTAATACTGAAGCTTTCTTT,CASSRSGGQGNTEAFF
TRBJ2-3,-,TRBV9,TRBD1,TGTGCCAGCAGCGTGGGTGGGAACAGGGGGGAAGATACGCAGTATTTT,CASSVGGNRGEDTQYF
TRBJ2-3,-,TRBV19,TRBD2,TGTGCCAGTGGGGAGGGGTCAGATACGCAGTATTTT,CASGEGSDTQYF
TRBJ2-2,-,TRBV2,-,TGTGCCAGCAGTACTCGAAACGTTCGGGCCGGGGAGCTGTTTTTT,CASSTRNVRAGELFF
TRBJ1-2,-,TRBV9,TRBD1,TGTGCCAGCAGCGCGCCGAGGGACAGACAGAGCTTC,CASSAPRDRQSF
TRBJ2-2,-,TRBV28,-,TGTGCCAGCAGTTTTGGGGGGATCACCGGGGAGCTGTTTTTT,CASSFGGITGELFF
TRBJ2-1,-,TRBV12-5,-,TGTGCTAGTGGGGTCTCGGGGAGCTCCTACAATGAGCAGTTCTTC,CASGVSGSSYNEQFF
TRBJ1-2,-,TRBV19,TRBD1,TGTGCCAGTCGCCCACCGGACAGGGCATATGGCTACACCTTC,CASRPPDRAYGYTF
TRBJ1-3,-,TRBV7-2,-,TGTGCCAGCAGCTTATATCGCGGAACCTCTGGAAACACCATATATTTT,CASSLYRGTSGNTIYF
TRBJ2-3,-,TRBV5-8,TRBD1,TGTGCCAGCAGCTTCGGGACAGTAGTGGCAGATACGCAGTATTTT,CASSFGTVVADTQYF
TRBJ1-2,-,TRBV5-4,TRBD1,TGTGCCAGCAGCCCCGTCGGACAGGCCTCCTATGGCTACACCTTC,CASSPVGQASYGYTF
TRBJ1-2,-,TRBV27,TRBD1,TGTGCCAGCAGTTTGGGACAGGGGGCTTATGGCTACACCTTC,CASSLGQGAYGYTF
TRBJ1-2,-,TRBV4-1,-,TGCGCCAGCAGCCCGGGAACGGCACGAGGCTACACCTTC,CASSPGTARGYTF
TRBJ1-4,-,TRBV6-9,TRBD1,TGTGCCCGACCCCCCGGGACAGGGGATGGTAATGAAAAACTGTTTTTT,CARPPGTGDGNEKLFF
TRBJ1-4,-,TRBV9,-,TGTGCCAGCAGCGTTCAGGGGACTAATGAAAAACTGTTTTTT,CASSVQGTNEKLFF
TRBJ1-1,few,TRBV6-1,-,TGTGCCAGCAGTGAAGGGGCCTATACCACTGAAGCTTTCTTT,CASSEGAYTTEAFF
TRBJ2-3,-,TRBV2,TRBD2,TGTGCCAGCAGGAGGCTAGCGGGGGCCACAGATACGCAGTATTTT,CASRRLAGATDTQYF
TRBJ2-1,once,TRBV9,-,TGTGCCAGCAGCCCAAGATCGGGGGGCGGCTACAATGAGCAGTTCTTC,CASSPRSGGGYNEQFF
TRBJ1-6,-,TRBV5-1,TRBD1,TGCGCCAGCAGCGAACAACCGGGACAGACTACAAATTCACCCCTCCACTTT,CASSEQPGQTTNSPLHF
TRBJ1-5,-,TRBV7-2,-,TGTGCCAGCAGACGCTCCCAGGGTAATCAGCCCCAGCATTTT,CASRRSQGNQPQHF
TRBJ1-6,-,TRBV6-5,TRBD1,TGTGCCAGCAGTTACCGGGACAGTAATAATTCACCCCTCCACTTT,CASSYRDSNNSPLHF
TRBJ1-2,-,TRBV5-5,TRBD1,TGTGCCAGCAGCTTGGCCGGACAGGGCCACTATGGCTACACCTTC,CASSLAGQGHYGYTF
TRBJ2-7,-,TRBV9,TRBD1,TGTGCCAGCAGCTCGGGACAGGGAAAGGGGGAGCAGTACTTC,CASSSGQGKGEQYF
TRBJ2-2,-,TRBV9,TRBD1,TGTGCCAGCAGCGTAGCCAGGGGGATCGGGGAGCTGTTTTTT,CASSVARGIGELFF
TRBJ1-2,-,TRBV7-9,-,TGTGCCAGCAGCCCCGGCGGGGCTGGCTACACCTTC,CASSPGGAGYTF